At least ten counts were recorded for the clone carrying this T cell receptor beta chain. The sample is drawn from a study of T cell repertoires in cytomegalovirus infection. The J segment lost 9 bases and the V segment lost 5 bases, leaving 13 bases of the junction unmatched. The CDR3 length is 15 residues. Germline V gene lookup returns CDR1 SGHVS and CDR2 FQNEAQ. TCRdb re-called the reads with MiXCR, one entry per CDR3 protein. The sample gives around 450,000 distinct CDR3 sequences, approximately 33% of which show up once; roughly 15% is in the top ten. The origin of this receptor is a human donor in good health (CMV status not recorded). Some clones in this sample may be carry-over from other donors' samples. The chain employs TRBV7-8 and TRBJ2-5, with 9 bases aligning to TRBD1. Sequencing was done on a sample of PBMCs. This chain's CDR3 is CASSTSDRGRVAQYF. In nucleotides, the CDR3 is TGTGCCAGCAGCACATCAGACAGGGGGAGGGTGGCCCAGTACTTC.